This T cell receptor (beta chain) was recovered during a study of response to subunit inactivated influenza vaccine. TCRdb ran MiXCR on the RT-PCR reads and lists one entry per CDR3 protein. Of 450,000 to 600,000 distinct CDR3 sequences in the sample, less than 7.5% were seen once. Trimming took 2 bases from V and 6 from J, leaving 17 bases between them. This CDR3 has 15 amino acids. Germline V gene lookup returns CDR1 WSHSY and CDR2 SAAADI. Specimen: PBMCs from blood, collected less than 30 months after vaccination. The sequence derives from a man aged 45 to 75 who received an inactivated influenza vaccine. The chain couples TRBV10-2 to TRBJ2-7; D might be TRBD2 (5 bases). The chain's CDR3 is CASSEVARKLSEQYF. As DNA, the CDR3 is TGCGCCAGCAGTGAGGTAGCGAGAAAGCTCTCCGAGCAGTACTTC.